The next 23 T cell receptor beta chains were all read from a single sample in a study of response to subunit inactivated influenza vaccine (dated by TCRdb to between 2018 and 2020). Library preparation used RT-PCR. Sequencing was performed on an Illumina HiSeq 2500. The public reads were reprocessed in TCRdb via fastp at Q25 and MiXCR, keeping in-frame beta chains. Duplicate CDR3 protein sequences are folded into a single record with the most common DNA and genes. The sample table records 600,000 to 850,000 distinct CDR3 sequences; approximately 14% of these occur just once. Roughly 7.6% of the sample lies in the top ten. The sample here was PBMCs from blood, taken 14 to 15 days before vaccination. The receptors shown here come from a man between 50 and 59 years old who received an inactivated influenza vaccine. Donor details come from another sample of the same person, matched by shared clones.

This clonotype showed up many times. The CDR3 sequence: CSARKGAGTDTQYF. CDR3 sequence (DNA): TGCAGTGCTAGGAAGGGGGCCGGCACAGATACGCAGTATTTT. This chain connects TRBV20-1 to TRBJ2-3, with 7 bases lining up with TRBD1. The CDR3 totals 14 residues. V trimming: 3 bases; J trimming: 1 base; junction bases outside the gene matches: 4. CDR1 is DFQATT and CDR2 is SNEGSKA in the germline V gene (reference sequence).

The table lists this clonotype with a few counts. The genes are TRBV20-1 and TRBJ2-1; TRBD1 matches 8 bases. This CDR3 contains 12 residues. After removal of 4 bases from V and 8 bases from J, the junction contained 4 bases not matched to a gene. Germline V lookup: CDR1 DFQATT, CDR2 SNEGSKA (reference sequence). CDR3 protein: CSAKKGQDEQFF. Written as DNA, the CDR3 is TGCAGTGCTAAAAAGGGACAGGATGAGCAGTTCTTC.

The J gene is TRBJ1-1, the V gene TRBV12-3 or TRBV12-4, with D possibly TRBD1 on 5 matching bases. V dropped 5 bases and J dropped 4 bases, with 17 bases sitting between them. The CDR3 is 15 amino acids. Here the CDR3 reads CASSPGLRTSTEAFF. CDR3 bases: TGTGCCAGCAGTCCAGGCCTTAGGACAAGCACTGAAGCTTTCTTT.

This clonotype has just a few counts. The chain couples TRBV6-1 to TRBJ2-5; D is unclear. V was cut by 4 bases and J by 2 bases, with 14 bases left in between. The CDR3 totals 15 residues. Germline CDR1 reads MNHNS; CDR2 reads SASEGT. Here the CDR3 DNA reads TGTGCCAGCAGTGCCCCCCCGCGAGGACAAGAGACCCAGTACTTC. This encodes CASSAPPRGQETQYF.

The chain carries TRBV15 and TRBJ1-5; TRBD1 is a possible D gene (5 bases). Germline V gene data show CDR1 as LNHNV and CDR2 as YYDKDF (reference sequence). The V end lost 4 bases, the J end lost 0 bases, and 10 bases lay between the germline ends. The CDR3 runs 15 residues. The CDR3 DNA reads TGTGCCACCAGCATAAGGGGTAATAGCAATCAGCCCCAGCATTTT. Protein product: CATSIRGNSNQPQHF.

This clonotype has only a few counts. The V and J genes are TRBV20-1 and TRBJ1-1, with D tentatively TRBD1 (6 bases). The germline V and J ends were trimmed by 3 bases and 5 bases, with 16 bases remaining between them. This CDR3 has 14 residues. Germline V gene sequence: CDR1 DFQATT, CDR2 SNEGSKA (reference sequence). The CDR3 region has the DNA TGCAGTGCTAGGGGGGGCTCGACGGGGACTGAAGCTTTCTTT. Amino acid sequence: CSARGGSTGTEAFF.

The chain uses TRBV6-1 and TRBJ2-2; 8 bases are shared with TRBD2. Germline CDR1 MNHNS, CDR2 SASEGT. Germline trimming cut 8 bases from V and 7 bases from J; bases unmatched to any gene: 9. The CDR3 runs 14 residues. CDR3 in DNA: TGTGCCAGCCGCGGGGGGCGGGGCGGCGGGGAGCTGTTTTTT. Protein: CASRGGRGGGELFF.

This sequence joins TRBV20-1 and TRBJ1-2, with D unresolved. Germline CDR1 and CDR2: DFQATT and SNEGSKA (reference sequence). V lost 0 bases and J lost 7, with 15 bases in between. The CDR3 covers 14 residues. CDR3 residues: CSARDPTSVFGYTF. As DNA, the CDR3 is TGCAGTGCTAGAGATCCGACTTCGGTATTTGGCTACACCTTC.

This clonotype was picked up many times. The V call is TRBV11-2, the J call TRBJ2-1; 9 bases match TRBD2. The V and J ends lost 3 bases and 5 bases, in that order; junction bases with no gene match: 14. The CDR3 is 18 residues long. The germline CDR1 and CDR2 sequences are SGHAT and FQNNGV. The CDR3 nucleotides read TGTGCCAGCAGCTTCACGAGGGGGTCTAGCGGGAATGACAATGAGCAGTTCTTC. It is translated as CASSFTRGSSGNDNEQFF.

This clonotype was found many times. This chain joins TRBV7-9 and TRBJ2-7; D is ambiguous. V was pared by 4 bases and J by 3 bases, with 31 bases between. CDR3 length: 20 residues. CDR1 and CDR2 (germline): SEHNR, FQNEAQ (reference sequence). The chain's CDR3 is CASSSIFEARQDRKLYEQYF. CDR3 DNA: TGTGCCAGCAGCTCGATATTTGAGGCCCGGCAGGACCGTAAACTCTACGAGCAGTACTTC.

The table lists this clonotype with a few counts. The chain employs TRBV20-1 and TRBJ2-5; D is unresolved. The ends were cut back, 5 bases at V and 1 base at J, with 8 bases in the middle. This CDR3 spans 12 amino acids. Germline-derived CDR1 and CDR2 are DFQATT and SNEGSKA (reference sequence). The CDR3 protein is CSARGPQETQYF. Here the CDR3 DNA reads TGCAGTGCTCGAGGCCCCCAAGAGACCCAGTACTTC.

This clonotype was seen more than once but under ten times. The genes are TRBV29-1 and TRBJ1-6; perhaps TRBD1 as D (5 bases). In germline, CDR1 is SQVTM, CDR2 ANQGSEA. The CDR3 covers 13 residues. V shed 5 bases and J shed 6 bases, with 11 bases lying between them. CDR3 in DNA: TGCAGCGTTCGGGGGACCATTAATTCACCCCTCCACTTT. Its protein product is CSVRGTINSPLHF.

The genes are TRBV5-4 and TRBJ2-7, with D hard to call. V gave up 3 bases and J gave up 12 bases, with 16 bases separating them. Germline V lookup: CDR1 SGHNT, CDR2 YYREEE (reference sequence). This CDR3 comprises 12 residues. In DNA, the CDR3 is TGTGCCAGCAGCTCAACAAGGGATAAGTGGTACTTC. This gives the protein CASSSTRDKWYF.

This clonotype appeared many times. This rearrangement joins TRBV6-1 to TRBJ1-1; tentative D call: TRBD1 (6 bases). Per germline, CDR1 MNHNS and CDR2 SASEGT. The V and J ends lost 2 bases and 1 base respectively, with 8 bases between them. The CDR3 sequence is 14 residues long. In DNA form, the CDR3 reads TGTGCCAGCAGTGAATTGACAGGGAACACTGAAGCTTTCTTT. Its protein is CASSELTGNTEAFF.

The chain combines TRBV12-3 or TRBV12-4 with TRBJ1-4; D is unresolved. V lost 3 bases to trimming and J lost 3 bases, with 5 bases between them. This CDR3 comprises 13 residues. CDR3 in DNA: TGTGCCAGCAGTTTTACGTCTAATGAAAAACTGTTTTTT. Its protein is CASSFTSNEKLFF.

This clonotype appeared a few times. The gene calls are TRBV28 and TRBJ2-6; possibly TRBD1 for D (6 bases). The germline V gene encodes CDR1 MDHEN and CDR2 SYDVKM. There are 20 residues in the CDR3. V was pared by 4 bases and J by 0 bases, with 22 bases between. The CDR3 DNA follows: TGTGCCAGCAGTTACCATAGGACAGCAATAGGGATCTCTGGGGCCAACGTCCTGACTTTC. This encodes CASSYHRTAIGISGANVLTF.

The genes are TRBV6-6 and TRBJ2-7; unclear D gene. CDR3 size: 13 residues. Germline CDR1 MNHNY, CDR2 SVGAGI (reference sequence). Trimming left V 0 bases short and J 3 bases short, with 6 bases between. CDR3 protein: CASSYSILYEQYF. The CDR3, as DNA: TGTGCCAGCAGTTACTCGATCCTCTACGAGCAGTACTTC.

This clonotype has more than one count but fewer than ten. The chain carries TRBV18 and TRBJ2-2, with 8 bases lining up with TRBD1. The CDR3 sequence is 15 residues long. Germline V gene lookup returns CDR1 KGHSH and CDR2 LQKENI. V lost 5 bases, J lost 2 bases, and 4 bases stayed unmatched. CDR3 sequence reads: CASSWTGTNTGELFF. The CDR3 DNA is TGTGCCAGCTCATGGACAGGGACCAACACCGGGGAGCTGTTTTTT.

This chain's CDR3 is CASSWIAGGRVDTQYF. CDR3 DNA sequence: TGTGCCAGCAGCTGGATAGCGGGGGGGCGTGTAGATACGCAGTATTTT. The chain couples TRBV5-5 to TRBJ2-3; 11 positions match TRBD2. Losses at the gene ends were 3 bases for V and 5 bases for J; bases not matched to a gene: 8. This CDR3 spans 16 amino acids. Per germline, CDR1 SGHKS and CDR2 YYEKEE (reference sequence).

This clonotype showed up many times. The V call is TRBV4-3, the J call TRBJ1-5; 7 nucleotides agree with TRBD1. CDR3 length: 16 amino acids. Germline CDR1 is LGHNA and CDR2 is YSLEER. Trimming cost V 0 bases and J 3 bases; bases outside gene matches: 5. CDR3 nucleotides: TGCGCCAGCAGCCAAGATTGGGGACAGCACAATCAGCCCCAGCATTTT. Its protein product is CASSQDWGQHNQPQHF.

The chain couples TRBV28 to TRBJ2-1; D not certain. Germline CDR1 reads MDHEN; CDR2 reads SYDVKM. The germline V and J ends were trimmed by 3 bases and 9 bases, with 9 bases remaining between them. CDR3 length: 12 amino acids. In nucleotides, the CDR3 is TGTGCCAGCAGTTTGCAGGTGGGTGAGCAGTTCTTC. This gives the protein CASSLQVGEQFF. Full variable domain (missing parts from reference TRBV28 and TRBJ2-1): DVKVTQSSRYLVKRTGEKVFLECVQDMDHENMFWYRQDPGLGLRLIYFSYDVKMKEKGDIPEGYSVSREKKERFSLILESASTNQTSMYLCASSLQVGEQFFGPGTRLTVL.

The chain recombines TRBV6-2 or TRBV6-3 with TRBJ2-7; D tentatively reads TRBD1 or TRBD2 (5 bases each). The CDR3 has 15 amino acids. Looked up from germline, CDR1 is MNHEY and CDR2 is SVGEGT. V lost 2 bases and J 9 bases, leaving 20 bases between the germline ends. CDR3 coding DNA: TGTGCCAGCAGTTACGTTGGGACGGCCGGGGCATTGCAGTACTTC. Its translation: CASSYVGTAGALQYF.

With respect to this clonotype: A read error is possible here, since a much larger clone lies one base away. This chain connects TRBV28 to TRBJ2-7; 15 nucleotides line up with TRBD2. Germline CDR1 reads MDHEN; CDR2 reads SYDVKM. The CDR3 is 15 residues long. The V segment lost 6 bases and the J segment 5 bases; nucleotides outside the gene matches: 5. DNA of the CDR3: TGTGCCAGCAGGGGGACTAGCGGGAGGAACGACGAGCAGTACTTC. Residues: CASRGTSGRNDEQYF.